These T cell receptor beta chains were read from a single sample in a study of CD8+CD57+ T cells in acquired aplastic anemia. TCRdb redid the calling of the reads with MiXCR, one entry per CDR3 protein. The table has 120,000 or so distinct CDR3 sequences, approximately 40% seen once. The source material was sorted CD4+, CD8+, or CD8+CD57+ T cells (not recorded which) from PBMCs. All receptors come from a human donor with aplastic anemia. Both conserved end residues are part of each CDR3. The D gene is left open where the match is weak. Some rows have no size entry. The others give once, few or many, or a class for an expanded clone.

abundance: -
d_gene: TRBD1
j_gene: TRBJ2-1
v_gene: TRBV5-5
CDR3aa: CASSSDRGPLEQFF
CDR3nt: TGTGCCAGCAGCTCGGACAGGGGGCCGCTTGAGCAGTTCTTC

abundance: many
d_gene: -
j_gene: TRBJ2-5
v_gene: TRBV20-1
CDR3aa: CSAGVASETQYF
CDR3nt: TGCAGTGCTGGAGTGGCCTCAGAGACCCAGTACTTC

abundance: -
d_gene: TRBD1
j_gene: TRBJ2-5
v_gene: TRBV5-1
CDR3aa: CASSSDRLKGETQYF
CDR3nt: TGCGCCAGCAGCTCGGACAGGTTAAAGGGGGAGACCCAGTACTTC

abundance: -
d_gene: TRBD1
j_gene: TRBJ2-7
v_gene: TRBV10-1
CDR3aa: CASSDGQGYEQYF
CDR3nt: TGCGCCAGCAGCGATGGACAGGGCTACGAGCAGTACTTC

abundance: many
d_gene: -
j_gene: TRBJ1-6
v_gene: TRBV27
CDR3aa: CASSLGGIYNSPLHF
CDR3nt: TGTGCCAGCAGTTTAGGAGGAATCTATAATTCACCCCTCCACTTT

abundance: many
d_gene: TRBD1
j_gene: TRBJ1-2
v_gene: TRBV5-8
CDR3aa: CASSFRGGAGGYTF
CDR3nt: TGTGCCAGCAGCTTTAGAGGGGGCGCAGGTGGCTACACCTTC

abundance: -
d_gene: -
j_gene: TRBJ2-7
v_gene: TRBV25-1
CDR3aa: CASSDVGYEQYF
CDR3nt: TGTGCCAGCAGTGACGTAGGATACGAGCAGTACTTC

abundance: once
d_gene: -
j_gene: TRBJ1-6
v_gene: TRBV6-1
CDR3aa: CASTRELNLPLHF
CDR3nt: TGTGCCAGCACCCGGGAGCTCAATTTACCCCTCCACTTT

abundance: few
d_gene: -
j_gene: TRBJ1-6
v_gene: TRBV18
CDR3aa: CASSPRLSRVSPLHF
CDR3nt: TGTGCCAGCTCACCTAGGCTCTCCAGGGTTTCACCCCTCCACTTT

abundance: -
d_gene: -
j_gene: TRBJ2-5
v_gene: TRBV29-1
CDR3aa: CSVELETQYF
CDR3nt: TGCAGCGTTGAACTAGAGACCCAGTACTTC

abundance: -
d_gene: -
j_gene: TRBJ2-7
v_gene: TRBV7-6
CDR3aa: CASSYETGDYEQYF
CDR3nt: TGTGCCAGCAGCTACGAGACAGGAGACTACGAGCAGTACTTC

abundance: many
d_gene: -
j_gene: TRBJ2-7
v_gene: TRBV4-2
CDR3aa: CASSQDLGFEQYF
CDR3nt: TGTGCCAGCAGCCAAGATTTGGGATTCGAGCAGTACTTC

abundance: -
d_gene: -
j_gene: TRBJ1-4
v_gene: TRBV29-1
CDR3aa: CSARAPPTNEKLFF
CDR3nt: TGCAGCGCTAGAGCTCCTCCAACTAATGAAAAACTGTTTTTT

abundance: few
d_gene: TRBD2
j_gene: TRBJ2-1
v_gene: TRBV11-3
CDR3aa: CASSLEPGLGDNEQFF
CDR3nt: TGTGCCAGCAGCTTAGAGCCGGGACTAGGGGACAATGAGCAGTTCTTC

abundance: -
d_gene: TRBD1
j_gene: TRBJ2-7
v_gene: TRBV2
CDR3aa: CASRKDRGYEQYF
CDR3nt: TGTGCCAGCAGGAAGGACAGGGGGTACGAGCAGTACTTC

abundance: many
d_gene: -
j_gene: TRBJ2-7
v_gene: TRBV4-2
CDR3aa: CASSQGSSGQYF
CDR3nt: TGTGCCAGCAGCCAAGGTTCGAGTGGGCAGTACTTC

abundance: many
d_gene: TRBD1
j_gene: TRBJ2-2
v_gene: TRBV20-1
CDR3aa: CSAPDRGGTGELFF
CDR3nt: TGCAGTGCCCCAGACAGGGGGGGAACCGGGGAGCTGTTTTTT

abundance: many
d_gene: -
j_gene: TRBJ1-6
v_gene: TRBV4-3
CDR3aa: CASSQDIQLNSPLHF
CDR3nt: TGCGCCAGCAGCCAAGATATACAGCTGAATTCACCCCTCCACTTT

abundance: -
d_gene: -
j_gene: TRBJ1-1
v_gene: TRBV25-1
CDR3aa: CASSVGRGNTEAFF
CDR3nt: TGTGCCAGCAGTGTCGGACGGGGGAACACTGAAGCTTTCTTT

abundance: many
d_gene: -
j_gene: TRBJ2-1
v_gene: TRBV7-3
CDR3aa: CASSLGDHSYNEQFF
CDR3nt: TGTGCCAGCAGCCTGGGGGACCACTCCTACAATGAGCAGTTCTTC

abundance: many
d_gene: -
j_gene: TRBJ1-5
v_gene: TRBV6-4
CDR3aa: CASSDSSGMPQHF
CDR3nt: TGTGCCAGCAGTGACTCGTCCGGGATGCCCCAGCATTTT

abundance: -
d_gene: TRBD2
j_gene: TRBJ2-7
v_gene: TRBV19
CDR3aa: CASSILAGGAYEQYF
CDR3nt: TGTGCCAGTAGTATACTAGCGGGGGGCGCTTACGAGCAGTACTTC

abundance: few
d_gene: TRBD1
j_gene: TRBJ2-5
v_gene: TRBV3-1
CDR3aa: CASSQEVRGQRFQETQYF
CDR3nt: TGTGCCAGCAGCCAGGAAGTTAGGGGACAGAGGTTCCAAGAGACCCAGTACTTC

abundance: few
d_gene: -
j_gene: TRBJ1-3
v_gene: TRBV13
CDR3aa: CASSLGYRRYSGDTIYF
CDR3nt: TGTGCCAGCAGCTTAGGCTACCGACGGTACTCTGGAGACACCATATATTTT

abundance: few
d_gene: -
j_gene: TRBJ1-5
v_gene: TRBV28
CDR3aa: CASSLEGSGNQPQHF
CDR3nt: TGTGCCAGCAGTTTAGAGGGGAGTGGCAATCAGCCCCAGCATTTT

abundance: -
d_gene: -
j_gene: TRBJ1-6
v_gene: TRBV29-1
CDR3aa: CSVGEGSPLHF
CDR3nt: TGTAGCGTTGGCGAGGGTTCACCCCTCCACTTT

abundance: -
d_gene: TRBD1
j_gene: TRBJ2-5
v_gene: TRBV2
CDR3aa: CASAGTGGETQYF
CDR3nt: TGTGCCAGCGCCGGGACAGGGGGGGAGACCCAGTACTTC

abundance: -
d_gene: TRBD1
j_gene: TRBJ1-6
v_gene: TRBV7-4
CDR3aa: CASTSGQERNSPLHF
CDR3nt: TGTGCCAGCACCTCGGGACAGGAACGAAATTCACCCCTCCACTTT

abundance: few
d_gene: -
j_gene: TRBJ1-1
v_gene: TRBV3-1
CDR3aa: CASSQGPTAYLAFF
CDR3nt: TGTGCCAGCAGCCAAGGGCCAACAGCCTACCTAGCTTTCTTT

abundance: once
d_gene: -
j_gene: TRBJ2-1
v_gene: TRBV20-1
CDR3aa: CSARKGGAGYKFF
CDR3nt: TGCAGTGCTAGAAAAGGTGGGGCGGGATATAAGTTCTTC

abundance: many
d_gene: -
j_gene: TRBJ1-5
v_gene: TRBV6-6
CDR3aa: CASSWTASNQPQHF
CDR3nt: TGTGCCAGCAGTTGGACAGCCAGCAATCAGCCCCAGCATTTT

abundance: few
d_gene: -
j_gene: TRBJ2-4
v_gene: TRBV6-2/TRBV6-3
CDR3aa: CASSYPQDTRQGNIQYF
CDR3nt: TGTGCCAGCAGTTACCCTCAGGACACCCGCCAGGGAAACATTCAGTACTTC

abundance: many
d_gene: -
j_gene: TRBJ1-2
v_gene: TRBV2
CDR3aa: CASSRTEGYGYTF
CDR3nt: TGTGCCAGCAGTCGGACAGAGGGCTATGGCTACACCTTC

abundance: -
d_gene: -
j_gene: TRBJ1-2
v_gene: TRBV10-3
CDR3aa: CAISGGGGGYTF
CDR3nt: TGTGCCATCAGTGGCGGGGGGGGCGGCTACACCTTC

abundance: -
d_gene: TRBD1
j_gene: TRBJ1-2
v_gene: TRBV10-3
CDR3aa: CAISPDRANYGYTF
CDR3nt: TGTGCCATCAGCCCTGACAGGGCCAACTATGGCTACACCTTC

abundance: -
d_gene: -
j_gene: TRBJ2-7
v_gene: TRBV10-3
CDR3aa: CAISRAGEDYEQYF
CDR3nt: TGTGCCATCAGCCGGGCAGGGGAAGACTACGAGCAGTACTTC

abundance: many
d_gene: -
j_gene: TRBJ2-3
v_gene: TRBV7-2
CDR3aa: CASSLVAESTDTQYF
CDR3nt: TGTGCCAGCAGCTTAGTTGCAGAAAGCACAGATACGCAGTATTTT

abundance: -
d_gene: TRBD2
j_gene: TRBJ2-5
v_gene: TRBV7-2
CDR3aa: CASSPPGGQEPQYF
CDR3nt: TGTGCCAGCTCACCACCGGGGGGTCAAGAGCCCCAGTACTTC

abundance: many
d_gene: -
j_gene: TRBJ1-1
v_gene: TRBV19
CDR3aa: CASSLLSSTEAFF
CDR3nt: TGTGCCAGTAGTCTCCTGTCTAGCACTGAAGCTTTCTTT

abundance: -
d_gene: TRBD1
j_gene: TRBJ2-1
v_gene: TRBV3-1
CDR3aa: CASSHQTGLISYNEQFF
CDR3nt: TGTGCCAGCAGCCACCAGACAGGGTTAATTTCCTACAATGAGCAGTTCTTC